This passage covers 2 T cell receptor beta chains from one sample sequenced in a study of blood T cell repertoires in COVID-19. The assay was immunoSEQ multiplex PCR, and TCRdb's table has in-frame clones only and misses some. The repertoire consists of 200,000 to 250,000 clones, with 84% occurring once and the leading ten covering more than 9%. Sample: peripheral blood. Receptors originate from a man over 45 with active or convalescent COVID-19.

The CDR3 DNA reads TGTGCCAGCAGTCCCCCGGGTGATCAGCCCCAGCATTTT. It translates to CASSPPGDQPQHF. The chain has TRBV28 and TRBJ1-5; no reliable D call. The CDR3 is 13 amino acids. Germline V CDR1 and CDR2: MDHEN, SYDVKM. V was cut by 5 bases and J by 5 bases, with 10 bases left in between.

The chain uses TRBV27 and TRBJ2-1, with 8 bases that match TRBD2. The junction had 11 bases not matched to a gene; V was cut back by 2 bases and J by 8 bases. Germline CDR1 reads MNHEY; CDR2 reads SMNVEV (reference sequence). This CDR3 region has 16 residues. The CDR3 DNA is TGTGCCAGCAGTTTAGGATCGAGCGGGAGATTCTATGAGCAGTTCTTC. Translating it yields CASSLGSSGRFYEQFF.